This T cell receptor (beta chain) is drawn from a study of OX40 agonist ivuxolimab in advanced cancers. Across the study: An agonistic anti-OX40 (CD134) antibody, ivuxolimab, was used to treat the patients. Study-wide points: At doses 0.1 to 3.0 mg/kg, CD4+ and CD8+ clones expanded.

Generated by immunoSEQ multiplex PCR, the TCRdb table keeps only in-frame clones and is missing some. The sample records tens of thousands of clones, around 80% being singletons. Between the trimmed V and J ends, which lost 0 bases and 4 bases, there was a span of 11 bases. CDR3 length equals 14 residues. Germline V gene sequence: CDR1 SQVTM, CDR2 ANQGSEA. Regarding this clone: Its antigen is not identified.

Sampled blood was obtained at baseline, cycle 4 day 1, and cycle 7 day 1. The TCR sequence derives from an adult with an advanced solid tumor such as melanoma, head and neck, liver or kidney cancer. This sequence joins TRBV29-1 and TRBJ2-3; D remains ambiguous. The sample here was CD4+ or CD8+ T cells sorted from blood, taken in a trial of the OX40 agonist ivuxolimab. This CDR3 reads CSVEDGPGPDTQYF. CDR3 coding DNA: TGCAGCGTTGAAGATGGACCCGGGCCAGATACGCAGTATTTT.